Below are 5 T cell receptor beta chains sequenced from a single sample in a study of blood T cells in healthy people across ages. Sample-barcoded 5' priming and a J-beta primer mix drove a second PCR of roughly 6 to 12 cycles. Each CDR3 protein gets one entry after TCRdb re-called the 5' RACE reads with MiXCR. The table has approximately 800,000 distinct CDR3 sequences, roughly 25% seen once. The same data also contributed to another study, on T cells of mothers and their children.

The sequencing sample was made of blood. The receptors here all came from a boy between 5 and 17 years old in good health.

The chain recombines TRBV4-3 with TRBJ2-1, with 9 bases fitting TRBD2. V shed 2 bases, J shed 3 bases, and the junction held 2 bases outside the gene matches. Germline CDR1 LGHNA, CDR2 YSLEER. This CDR3 is 15 amino acids long. The CDR3 bases are TGCGCCAGCAGCCAACTAGCGGGAAACTACAATGAGCAGTTCTTC. This gives the protein CASSQLAGNYNEQFF.

This clonotype was seen more than once but under ten times. The J gene is TRBJ2-7, the V gene TRBV20-1; D uncertain. V was clipped by 0 bases and J by 4 bases, with 13 bases between them. Per the germline V gene, CDR1 is DFQATT and CDR2 is SNEGSKA (reference sequence). The CDR3 spans 14 residues. The CDR3 sequence: CSARDTYFAYEQYF. CDR3 DNA sequence: TGCAGTGCTAGAGACACCTACTTTGCTTACGAGCAGTACTTC.

This clonotype was picked up many times. CDR3 DNA sequence: TGTGCCAGCAGCCAAAATGGACAGGGCGGAAACACCATATATTTT. Translated: CASSQNGQGGNTIYF. This sequence joins TRBV3-1 and TRBJ1-3; 8 bases are shared with TRBD1. The germline gives CDR1 LGHDT, CDR2 YNNKEL (reference sequence). There are 15 residues in the CDR3. The junction had 4 bases not matched to a gene; V was cut back by 2 bases and J by 4 bases. The full variable domain, rest sourced from reference TRBV3-1 and TRBJ1-3, is DTAVSQTPKYLVTQMGNDKSIKCEQNLGHDTMYWYKQDSKKFLKIMFSYNNKELIINETVPNRFSPKSPDKAHLNLHINSLELGDSAVYFCASSQNGQGGNTIYFGEGSWLTVV.

The chain carries TRBV5-1 and TRBJ1-2; 9 bases align to TRBD1. The V gene end was trimmed by 0 bases and the J gene end by 5 bases; junction bases not matched to a gene: 5. Germline values: CDR1 SGHRS, CDR2 YFSETQ. The CDR3 is made up of 15 amino acids. The CDR3 protein is CASSLGTGDTYGYTF. CDR3 sequence (DNA): TGCGCCAGCAGCTTGGGGACAGGGGACACATATGGCTACACCTTC.

The chain combines TRBV20-1 with TRBJ1-5; D is unclear. Germline loops: CDR1 DFQATT, CDR2 SNEGSKA (reference sequence). V was pared by 3 bases and J by 5 bases, with 17 bases between. This CDR3 comprises 15 residues. CDR3 amino acids: CSASEGSNTYQPQHF. In DNA form, the CDR3 reads TGCAGTGCTAGTGAGGGAAGTAATACTTATCAGCCCCAGCATTTT.